The rows below give T cell receptor beta chains drawn from one sample of a study of CD8+ T cells in alopecia areata. Sequencing used immunoSEQ multiplex PCR; TCRdb keeps in-frame clones, though not all of them. The sample lists under 130,000 clones, around 84% occurring once. This specimen was CD8+ T cells sorted from blood, taken around week 31, from a patient treated with tofacitinib. The receptors derive from a human donor with alopecia areata. CDR3s include the opening cysteine and the closing phenylalanine or tryptophan. The order of the fields is V gene, J gene, D gene, clone size, CDR3 protein, CDR3 DNA. D genes are given only for firm matches. Size tells how often a clone was seen (once, few, many) or the class of an expanded clone, and some rows leave it out.

v_call: TRBV7-8
j_call: TRBJ2-2
d_call: -
clone_size: -
cdr3_aa: CASSLLQGRTGELFF
cdr3_nt: TGTGCCAGCAGCCTCCTACAGGGGAGGACCGGGGAGCTGTTTTTT

v_call: TRBV7-9
j_call: TRBJ2-3
d_call: -
clone_size: -
cdr3_aa: CASSPGNQDGFTDTQYF
cdr3_nt: TGTGCCAGCAGCCCTGGAAACCAAGACGGATTCACAGATACGCAGTATTTT

v_call: TRBV7-9
j_call: TRBJ2-7
d_call: -
clone_size: -
cdr3_aa: CASSESSYEQYF
cdr3_nt: TGTGCCAGCAGTGAAAGCTCCTACGAGCAGTACTTC

v_call: TRBV29-1
j_call: TRBJ2-1
d_call: TRBD2
clone_size: -
cdr3_aa: CSVSGSYNEQFF
cdr3_nt: TGCAGCGTAAGCGGGAGTTACAATGAGCAGTTCTTC

v_call: TRBV4-2
j_call: TRBJ1-5
d_call: -
clone_size: -
cdr3_aa: CASSQVEVPGQPQHF
cdr3_nt: TGTGCCAGCAGCCAAGTCGAGGTCCCGGGACAGCCCCAGCATTTT

v_call: TRBV4-1
j_call: TRBJ2-7
d_call: TRBD1
clone_size: -
cdr3_aa: CASSQKGGTGSYEQYF
cdr3_nt: TGCGCCAGCAGCCAAAAGGGCGGGACAGGGAGCTACGAGCAGTACTTC

v_call: TRBV7-2
j_call: TRBJ2-7
d_call: -
clone_size: -
cdr3_aa: CASREPSASKLEQYF
cdr3_nt: TGTGCCAGCAGGGAACCTAGCGCCAGTAAACTTGAGCAGTACTTC

v_call: TRBV5-8
j_call: TRBJ1-6
d_call: -
clone_size: -
cdr3_aa: CASSLAELLRSPLHF
cdr3_nt: TGTGCCAGCAGCTTGGCTGAATTACTTAGGTCACCCCTCCACTTT

v_call: TRBV5-1
j_call: TRBJ2-5
d_call: -
clone_size: -
cdr3_aa: CASSLESPVAETQYF
cdr3_nt: TGCGCCAGCAGCTTGGAGTCCCCTGTTGCAGAGACCCAGTACTTC

v_call: TRBV27
j_call: TRBJ2-7
d_call: -
clone_size: -
cdr3_aa: CASSPRTDFYEQYF
cdr3_nt: TGTGCCAGCAGTCCTCGGACAGACTTCTACGAGCAGTACTTC

v_call: TRBV25-1
j_call: TRBJ1-1
d_call: -
clone_size: -
cdr3_aa: CASSYEGTEAFF
cdr3_nt: TGTGCCAGCAGTTACGAGGGGACTGAAGCTTTCTTT

v_call: TRBV27
j_call: TRBJ1-1
d_call: -
clone_size: -
cdr3_aa: CASSLSGDTEAFF
cdr3_nt: TGTGCCAGCAGTTTATCAGGGGACACTGAAGCTTTCTTT

v_call: TRBV13
j_call: TRBJ2-7
d_call: -
clone_size: -
cdr3_aa: CASSLAGGHYEQYF
cdr3_nt: TGTGCCAGCAGCTTAGCGGGGGGACACTACGAGCAGTACTTC

v_call: TRBV7-8
j_call: TRBJ2-7
d_call: -
clone_size: -
cdr3_aa: CASGEFSEQYF
cdr3_nt: TGTGCCAGCGGGGAGTTCTCCGAGCAGTACTTC

v_call: TRBV11-2
j_call: TRBJ2-7
d_call: -
clone_size: once
cdr3_aa: CASSLGIYEQYF
cdr3_nt: TGTGCCAGCAGCTTGGGTATATACGAGCAGTACTTC

v_call: TRBV2
j_call: TRBJ2-7
d_call: TRBD1
clone_size: -
cdr3_aa: CASSVGTGGDEQYF
cdr3_nt: TGTGCCAGCAGTGTCGGGACAGGGGGCGACGAGCAGTACTTC

v_call: TRBV9
j_call: TRBJ2-2
d_call: -
clone_size: few
cdr3_aa: CASSQPSDSLFGELFF
cdr3_nt: TGTGCCAGCAGCCAACCTTCGGACAGCCTTTTCGGGGAGCTGTTTTTT

v_call: TRBV6-5
j_call: TRBJ2-7
d_call: TRBD1
clone_size: few
cdr3_aa: CASSYSLDRGSHEQYF
cdr3_nt: TGTGCCAGCAGTTACTCCTTGGACAGGGGGTCTCACGAGCAGTACTTC

v_call: TRBV9
j_call: TRBJ1-1
d_call: -
clone_size: once
cdr3_aa: CASSVEVNTEAFF
cdr3_nt: TGTGCCAGCAGCGTAGAGGTGAACACTGAAGCTTTCTTT

v_call: TRBV11-2
j_call: TRBJ2-3
d_call: -
clone_size: -
cdr3_aa: CASSLGGWTDTQYF
cdr3_nt: TGTGCCAGCAGCCTAGGAGGGTGGACAGATACGCAGTATTTT

v_call: TRBV5-6
j_call: TRBJ1-1
d_call: -
clone_size: -
cdr3_aa: CASSLGLGTEAFF
cdr3_nt: TGTGCCAGCAGCTTGGGTTTGGGCACTGAAGCTTTCTTT

v_call: TRBV5-1
j_call: TRBJ2-1
d_call: TRBD2
clone_size: few
cdr3_aa: CASSPGLADFQSSYNEQFF
cdr3_nt: TGCGCCAGCAGCCCAGGACTAGCGGACTTCCAAAGCTCCTACAATGAGCAGTTCTTC

v_call: TRBV7-5
j_call: TRBJ2-7
d_call: -
clone_size: -
cdr3_aa: CVRSFPSRQIHEQYF
cdr3_nt: TGTGTCAGAAGCTTCCCCTCTCGGCAAATCCACGAGCAGTACTTC

v_call: TRBV30
j_call: TRBJ2-7
d_call: TRBD1
clone_size: -
cdr3_aa: CAWSRDRGLYEQYF
cdr3_nt: TGTGCCTGGAGTAGGGACAGGGGGCTGTACGAGCAGTACTTC

v_call: TRBV5-4
j_call: TRBJ1-2
d_call: -
clone_size: -
cdr3_aa: CASRTGSDYGYTF
cdr3_nt: TGTGCCAGCAGGACCGGGTCCGACTATGGCTACACCTTC

v_call: TRBV13
j_call: TRBJ2-3
d_call: -
clone_size: -
cdr3_aa: CASSLGNTDTQYF
cdr3_nt: TGTGCCAGCAGCTTAGGGAACACAGATACGCAGTATTTT

v_call: TRBV6-5
j_call: TRBJ1-1
d_call: -
clone_size: -
cdr3_aa: CAAQRPRNTEAFF
cdr3_nt: TGTGCCGCCCAGCGACCCCGGAACACTGAAGCTTTCTTT

v_call: TRBV27
j_call: TRBJ1-2
d_call: TRBD1
clone_size: -
cdr3_aa: CASSLSRTGEDGYTF
cdr3_nt: TGTGCCAGCAGTTTATCACGGACAGGGGAAGATGGCTACACCTTC

v_call: TRBV6-1
j_call: TRBJ2-3
d_call: -
clone_size: -
cdr3_aa: CASSDRETDTQYF
cdr3_nt: TGTGCCAGCAGTGACCGAGAGACAGATACGCAGTATTTT

v_call: TRBV27
j_call: TRBJ2-3
d_call: -
clone_size: -
cdr3_aa: CASSPVVLRGDTQYF
cdr3_nt: TGTGCCAGCAGTCCCGTCGTGTTGAGAGGAGATACGCAGTATTTT

v_call: TRBV10-3
j_call: TRBJ2-3
d_call: TRBD2
clone_size: -
cdr3_aa: CASRNGLAGTDTQYF
cdr3_nt: TGTGCCAGCAGAAACGGACTAGCCGGCACAGATACGCAGTATTTT

v_call: TRBV7-9
j_call: TRBJ2-1
d_call: TRBD1
clone_size: -
cdr3_aa: CASSISGQGAFF
cdr3_nt: TGTGCCAGCAGCATTAGCGGACAGGGGGCGTTCTTC

v_call: TRBV4-1
j_call: TRBJ1-5
d_call: TRBD1
clone_size: -
cdr3_aa: CASSPGQGNQPQHF
cdr3_nt: TGCGCCAGCAGCCCCGGACAGGGAAATCAGCCCCAGCATTTT

v_call: TRBV7-9
j_call: TRBJ2-7
d_call: -
clone_size: -
cdr3_aa: CASSSPSYEQYF
cdr3_nt: TGTGCCAGCAGCTCCCCTTCCTACGAGCAGTACTTC

v_call: TRBV29-1
j_call: TRBJ2-7
d_call: -
clone_size: -
cdr3_aa: CSVEAPGTGEQYF
cdr3_nt: TGCAGCGTTGAAGCACCCGGGACGGGCGAGCAGTACTTC

v_call: TRBV19
j_call: TRBJ1-2
d_call: -
clone_size: -
cdr3_aa: CASSIDLSDSGYGYTF
cdr3_nt: TGTGCCAGTAGTATAGATCTATCGGACAGTGGATATGGCTACACCTTC

v_call: TRBV27
j_call: TRBJ2-1
d_call: TRBD2
clone_size: -
cdr3_aa: CASSRTSDEQFF
cdr3_nt: TGTGCCAGCAGTCGGACTAGTGATGAGCAGTTCTTC